The next 20 T cell receptor beta chains were all read from a single sample in a study of beta chain features in type 1 diabetes. These receptors lack a known antigen. Study conclusions and caveats: A moderate, significant TCRB CDR3 shortening appeared in type 1 diabetes across four CD4+ subsets.

Every bit of the isolated RNA underwent reverse transcription, so sequencing read expressed TCRB transcripts. Data came from immunoSEQ multiplex PCR; TCRdb stores just in-frame clones and leaves some out. The sample records some 200,000 clones, approximately 16% being singletons. Sequenced sample: naive CD4+ T cells from blood. Receptors originate from a man in his thirties or forties with type 1 diabetes.

The J gene is TRBJ2-5, the V gene TRBV29-1; maybe TRBD1 (5 bases). Germline-derived CDR1 and CDR2 are SQVTM and ANQGSEA. The CDR3 runs 12 residues. The CDR3 reads CNHRQMQETQYF. In DNA, the CDR3 is TGCAACCATCGACAGATGCAAGAGACCCAGTACTTC.

This clone was recorded a few times. This chain links TRBV14 with TRBJ1-3, with D unresolved. V lost 0 bases and J lost 3, with 3 bases in between. Germline assignment: CDR1 SGHDN and CDR2 FVKESK. This CDR3 region has 13 residues. CDR3 protein: CASSQDIGNTIYF. DNA of the CDR3: TGTGCCAGCAGCCAAGATATTGGAAACACCATATATTTT.

The chain couples TRBV27 to TRBJ2-1, with 9 bases that match TRBD2. The CDR3 covers 13 residues. In germline, CDR1 is MNHEY, CDR2 SMNVEV (reference sequence). V shed 5 bases and J 13 bases; nucleotides not matched to a gene: 9. CDR3 region: CASSLVAGGPQFF. DNA of the CDR3: TGTGCCAGCAGTCTGGTGGCGGGAGGGCCTCAGTTCTTC.

The chain joins TRBV5-6 to TRBJ2-7; D unclear. Germline CDR1 SGHDT, CDR2 YYEEEE. Trimming removed 6 bases from V and 0 bases from J, with 10 bases in between. This CDR3 contains 13 residues. In DNA form, the CDR3 reads TGTGCCAGCATCGGTGGTGTCTCCTACGAGCAGTACTTC. It encodes CASIGGVSYEQYF.

The CDR3 reads CSGGQGALNTGELFF. CDR3 DNA: TGCAGCGGCGGACAGGGGGCGCTTAACACCGGGGAGCTGTTTTTT. The chain employs TRBV29-1 and TRBJ2-2; TRBD1 matches at 11 bases. The CDR3 contains 15 residues. Germline-derived CDR1 and CDR2 are SQVTM and ANQGSEA. Trimming removed 7 bases from V and 2 bases from J; junction bases left unmatched: 6.

V is TRBV4-2 and J is TRBJ2-3, with TRBD2 matching over 11 bases. The ends lost 3 bases at V and 2 bases at J; junction bases unmatched: 4. Germline V gene data show CDR1 as LGHNA and CDR2 as YNFKEQ. This CDR3 has 16 amino acids. Here the CDR3 DNA reads TGTGCCAGCAGCCAGCAGGGACTAGCGGACACAGATACGCAGTATTTT. Protein sequence: CASSQQGLADTDTQYF.

The gene calls are TRBV2 and TRBJ2-5, with D perhaps TRBD1 (6 bases). The CDR3 totals 13 residues. Trimming shortened V by 5 bases and J by 5 bases, and 12 bases separated the two germline ends. The V gene's germline CDR1 is SNHLY and CDR2 FYNNEI. The CDR3 is CASSSGTPETQYF. CDR3 in DNA: TGTGCCAGCAGTTCCGGGACACCGGAGACCCAGTACTTC. The complete variable domain, with remaining parts taken from reference TRBV2 and TRBJ2-5, reads EPEVTQTPSHQVTQMGQEVILRCVPISNHLYFYWYRQILGQKVEFLVSFYNNEISEKSEIFDDQFSVERPDGSNFTLKIRSTKLEDSAMYFCASSSGTPETQYFGPGTRLLVL.

CDR3 nucleotide sequence: TGCGCCAGCAGGAAACAGGGAAACACCGGGGAGCTGTTTTTT. Encoded protein: CASRKQGNTGELFF. The gene calls are TRBV5-1 and TRBJ2-2, with TRBD1 as a possible D gene (6 bases). CDR1 is SGHRS and CDR2 is YFSETQ in the germline V gene. With 5 bases removed from V and 2 bases from J, the gap between germline ends came to 10 bases. The CDR3 spans 14 residues.

Only a few counts were recorded for this clone. The chain uses TRBV30 and TRBJ1-2; D uncertain. The CDR3 is made up of 13 amino acids. V dropped 2 bases and J dropped 8 bases, with 15 bases sitting between them. Germline V gene lookup returns CDR1 GTSNPN and CDR2 SVGIG (reference sequence). Written as DNA, the CDR3 is TGTGCCTGGAGTCATGGACTGGGCAGGGGCTACACCTTC. Translation: CAWSHGLGRGYTF. Full variable domain (remainder filled in from reference TRBV30 and TRBJ1-2): SQTIHQWPATLVQPVGSPLSLECTVEGTSNPNLYWYRQAAGRGLQLLFYSVGIGQISSEVPQNLSASRPQDRQFILSSKKLLLSDSGFYLCAWSHGLGRGYTFGSGTRLTVV.

This clone has more than one count but fewer than ten. This chain uses TRBV13 with TRBJ1-2, with D tentatively TRBD1 (6 bases). The CDR3 totals 14 residues. V lost 6 bases and J lost 5, with 16 bases in between. Germline-derived CDR1 and CDR2 are PRHDT and FYEKMQ (reference sequence). CDR3 sequence (DNA): TGTGCCAGCAGTCCCCGACAGGCGGTGTATGGCTACACCTTC. This encodes CASSPRQAVYGYTF.

The chain joins TRBV5-1 to TRBJ2-7; 11 nucleotides agree with TRBD1. The CDR3 sequence is 16 residues long. CDR1 and CDR2 (germline): SGHRS, YFSETQ. After removal of 0 bases from V and 6 bases from J, the junction contained 8 bases not matched to a gene. CDR3 sequence (DNA): TGCGCCAGCAGCTTGGTACCCGTCGGGACAGGGGGCGAGCAGTACTTC. Its protein product is CASSLVPVGTGGEQYF.

This clone has just a few counts. The genes are TRBV11-2 and TRBJ2-3, with 9 bases matching TRBD2. Germline trimming cut 1 base from V and 4 bases from J; bases unmatched to any gene: 6. This CDR3 has 16 residues. The V gene's germline CDR1 is SGHAT and CDR2 FQNNGV. In DNA, the CDR3 is TGTGCCAGCAGCTTAGTAGCTAGCGGGATAGCAGATACGCAGTATTTT. It specifies CASSLVASGIADTQYF.

The V and J genes are TRBV5-1 and TRBJ2-5; D ambiguous. The CDR3 covers 14 residues. V lost 0 bases to trimming and J lost 4 bases, with 10 bases between them. CDR1 SGHRS and CDR2 YFSETQ come from the germline V gene. In DNA, the CDR3 is TGCGCCAGCAGCTTGGCCGGCCGCGGAGAGACCCAGTACTTC. This sequence encodes CASSLAGRGETQYF.

CDR3 loop: CAREGREQYF. In DNA form, the CDR3 reads TGTGCCCGTGAAGGTCGAGAGCAGTACTTC. The rearrangement uses TRBV19 and TRBJ2-7; D remains unclear. Trimming pared 11 bases from V and 7 bases from J, leaving 12 bases between. The CDR3 runs to 10 residues. Germline CDR1 and CDR2: LNHDA and SQIVND (reference sequence).

V usage is TRBV14 and J usage is TRBJ2-3, with D hard to call. This CDR3 contains 17 residues. Trimming removed 0 bases from V and 3 bases from J, with 16 bases in between. Germline assignment: CDR1 SGHDN and CDR2 FVKESK. CDR3 amino acids: CASSQDRSGVWTDTQYF. The CDR3 nucleotides are TGTGCCAGCAGCCAAGATCGGTCTGGGGTGTGGACAGATACGCAGTATTTT.

This clone was detected a few times. This chain connects TRBV29-1 to TRBJ2-1; 10 bases are shared with TRBD2. The trim removed 6 bases at V and 4 bases at J, leaving 24 bases unmatched. The CDR3 runs to 20 residues. Germline V gives CDR1 SQVTM, CDR2 ANQGSEA. The chain's CDR3 is CSVLNLGAGGDSKIYNEQFF. The CDR3 coding sequence is TGCAGCGTGCTGAACTTGGGAGCGGGAGGGGACAGTAAAATTTACAATGAGCAGTTCTTC.

The J gene is TRBJ2-1, the V gene TRBV6-1; 7 nucleotides agree with TRBD2. The J segment lost 9 bases and the V segment lost 4 bases, leaving 6 bases of the junction unmatched. CDR1 is MNHNS, CDR2 SASEGT, per germline. The CDR3 is made up of 13 amino acids. CDR3 residues: CASSGTRVAEQFF. The CDR3 region has the DNA TGTGCCAGCAGTGGGACTAGGGTGGCTGAGCAGTTCTTC.

This clone has only one observation. The gene calls are TRBV7-2 and TRBJ1-1; tentatively, D is TRBD1 (5 bases). Trimming removed 2 bases at V and 10 bases at J, with 23 bases between. The CDR3 sequence is 16 residues long. Germline V gene sequence: CDR1 SGHTA, CDR2 FQGNSA. The CDR3 reads CASSLNAPGTQGGAFF. The CDR3 DNA reads TGTGCCAGCAGCTTAAATGCCCCGGGGACCCAGGGTGGAGCTTTCTTT.

The chain joins TRBV30 to TRBJ1-2; perhaps TRBD1 as D (5 bases). Trimming shortened V by 6 bases and J by 11 bases, and 16 bases separated the two germline ends. Germline V gene sequence: CDR1 GTSNPN, CDR2 SVGIG (reference sequence). The CDR3 loop spans 11 amino acids. The CDR3 is CACRPGGLYTF. The CDR3 DNA reads TGTGCCTGTCGTCCCGGGGGGTTGTACACCTTC.

The table lists this clone with a few counts. The chain joins TRBV4-3 to TRBJ2-1; D call uncertain. The CDR3 is 14 amino acids. V lost 0 bases and J 3 bases, leaving 6 bases between the germline ends. CDR1 is LGHNA, CDR2 YSLEER, per germline. As DNA, the CDR3 is TGCGCCAGCAGCCAAGATCCAGTCTACAATGAGCAGTTCTTC. As protein: CASSQDPVYNEQFF.